The T cell receptor beta chain under discussion was sequenced for a study of blood T cell repertoires in COVID-19. Turning to the study itself: Acute and convalescent COVID-19 samples came from the United States, Italy and Spain. The cDNA or gDNA used as material had been derived from T cells, B-cell-depleted T cells, or PBMCs.

Generated by immunoSEQ multiplex PCR, the TCRdb table keeps only in-frame clones and is missing some. Of some 49,000 clones listed, about 86% are singletons. The sequence came from a woman of 80 years or more with COVID-19, enrolled during active disease. Sequencing was performed on peripheral blood.

The CDR3 nucleotides are TGTGCCAGCAGCTTAGGGACAGGGGACGGCTATGGCTACACCTTC. Its protein product is CASSLGTGDGYGYTF. This chain uses TRBV7-8 with TRBJ1-2; TRBD1 matches at 9 bases. CDR1 is SGHVS, CDR2 FQNEAQ, per germline. The CDR3 is made up of 15 amino acids. J lost 4 bases, V lost 1 base, and 4 bases had no gene match.